This entry is about one T cell receptor (beta chain). This sample is part of a study of blood T cell repertoires in COVID-19. Sequencing was performed with immunoSEQ multiplex PCR; in TCRdb, only in-frame clones are kept and a portion is missing. Of approximately 210,000 clones listed, under 80% are singletons. The sequencing input was PBMCs or T cells enriched from blood (not recorded which). The receptor was derived from a woman in her forties or fifties with acute COVID-19.

The DNA of the CDR3 is TGTGCCAGCAGCGCGAGACTAGCGGCTAGCACAGATACGCAGTATTTT. Amino acid sequence: CASSARLAASTDTQYF. V and J are TRBV5-6 and TRBJ2-3, with 9 bases aligning to TRBD2. With V trimmed by 4 bases and J by 0 bases, 6 bases remained unmatched. This CDR3 has 16 residues. Germline V gene lookup returns CDR1 SGHDT and CDR2 YYEEEE.